The clone carrying this TCR beta chain was seen a single time. The data originate from a study of blood T cell repertoires in COVID-19. Study in general: Samples representing acute and convalescent COVID-19 were sourced from the United States, Italy and Spain.

CDR3 size: 16 residues. V was cut by 4 bases and J by 3 bases, with 16 bases left in between. Germline-derived CDR1 and CDR2 are LNHDA and SQIVND (reference sequence). Enrollees, roughly 18 to 90 years old, lived in roughly 24 US areas. Authors' analysis steps: Estimates of nucleated cell counts were drawn from the amplification of reference gene primers. TCRdb's copy holds only in-frame clones and misses some; the assay was immunoSEQ multiplex PCR. V, J and clone size reflect that table, while D and trimming were determined from the DNA. The table records under 350,000 clones, about 86% of them present only once.

This clonotype was sampled from a woman between 40 and 55 years old with acute COVID-19. The V gene is TRBV19, the J gene TRBJ1-3; possibly TRBD1 for D (6 bases). The specimen was PBMCs or T cells enriched from blood (not recorded which). CDR3 region: CASSTQGMTGGNTIYF. In DNA, the CDR3 is TGTGCCAGTAGTACCCAGGGGATGACAGGTGGAAACACCATATATTTT.